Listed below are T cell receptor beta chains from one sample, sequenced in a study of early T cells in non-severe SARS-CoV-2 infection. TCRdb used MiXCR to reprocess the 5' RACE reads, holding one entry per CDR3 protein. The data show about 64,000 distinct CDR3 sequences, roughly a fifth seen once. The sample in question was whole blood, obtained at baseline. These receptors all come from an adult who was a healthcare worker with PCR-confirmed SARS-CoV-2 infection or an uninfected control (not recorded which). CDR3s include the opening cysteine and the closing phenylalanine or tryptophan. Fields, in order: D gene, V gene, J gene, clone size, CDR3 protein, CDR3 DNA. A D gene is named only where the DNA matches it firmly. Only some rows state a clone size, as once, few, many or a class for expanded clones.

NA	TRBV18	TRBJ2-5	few	CASSPGTSSAETQYF	TGTGCCAGCTCACCCGGGACAAGCTCGGCAGAGACCCAGTACTTC
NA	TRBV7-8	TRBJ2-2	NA	CASSLTRADTGELFF	TGTGCCAGCAGCTTAACCCGGGCCGACACCGGGGAGCTGTTTTTT
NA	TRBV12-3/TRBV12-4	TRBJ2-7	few	CASSFLISSYEQYF	TGTGCCAGCAGTTTTCTCATTAGCTCCTACGAGCAGTACTTC
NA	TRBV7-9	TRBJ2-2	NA	CASSSPRTANTGELFF	TGTGCCAGCAGCTCTCCGCGGACTGCGAACACCGGGGAGCTGTTTTTT
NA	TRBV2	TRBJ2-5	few	CASGTYAQTQYF	TGTGCCAGCGGGACCTACGCACAGACCCAGTACTTC
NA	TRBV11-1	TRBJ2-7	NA	CASEEGVEHEQYF	TGTGCCAGCGAAGAGGGGGTAGAACACGAGCAGTACTTC
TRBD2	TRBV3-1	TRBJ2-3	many	CASSLSAGGDTQYF	TGTGCCAGCAGCCTTTCAGCGGGGGGGGATACGCAGTATTTT
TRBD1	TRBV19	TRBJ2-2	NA	CASKGQANTGELFF	TGTGCCAGTAAGGGACAGGCCAACACCGGGGAGCTGTTTTTT
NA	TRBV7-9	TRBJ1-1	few	CASRADGEEKAFF	TGTGCCAGCAGAGCCGACGGGGAAGAAAAAGCTTTCTTT
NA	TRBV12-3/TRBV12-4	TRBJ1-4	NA	CASILKGRGPGREKLFF	TGTGCCAGCATTCTTAAAGGCAGGGGACCTGGGAGGGAAAAACTGTTTTTT